This T cell receptor beta chain was documented in a study of blood T cell repertoires in COVID-19. Study-level background: The United States, Italy and Spain supplied acute and convalescent COVID-19 samples. T cells, B-cell-depleted T cells, or PBMCs supplied cDNA or gDNA.

Profiled with immunoSEQ multiplex PCR; TCRdb holds only in-frame clones, not every one. In the table there are about 59,000 clones, around 85% of which are singletons. Germline CDR1 SGHTA, CDR2 FQGTGA. The CDR3 has 13 amino acids. V lost 2 bases and J 5 bases, leaving 9 bases between the germline ends. This TCR came from a human donor in a cohort sampled during active COVID-19. The chain combines TRBV7-3 with TRBJ1-1; D unclear. The sample consisted of peripheral blood. The CDR3 nucleotides read TGTGCCAGCAGCTTACGGCGGGAGACTGAAGCTTTCTTT. Translation gives CASSLRRETEAFF.